The source of this T cell receptor (beta chain) is a study of blood T cell repertoires in COVID-19. Across the study: Sites in the United States, Italy and Spain provided acute and convalescent COVID-19 samples.

This table comes from immunoSEQ multiplex PCR, and its TCRdb copy is limited to in-frame clones, with some not included. The repertoire holds around 300,000 clones, with roughly 85% as singletons. The CDR3 totals 15 residues. CDR1 is LGHDT and CDR2 is YNNKEL in the germline V gene (reference sequence). The V end lost 0 bases, the J end lost 6 bases, and 13 bases lay between the germline ends. The material sequenced was peripheral blood. This rearrangement joins TRBV3-1 (or the pseudogene TRBV3-2) to TRBJ2-3, with a possible D match to TRBD2 (5 bases). The sequence was collected from a human donor in a cohort sampled during active COVID-19. The CDR3 spells CASSQETARRDTQYF. The CDR3 DNA sequence: TGTGCCAGCAGCCAAGAGACCGCTAGGAGGGATACGCAGTATTTT.